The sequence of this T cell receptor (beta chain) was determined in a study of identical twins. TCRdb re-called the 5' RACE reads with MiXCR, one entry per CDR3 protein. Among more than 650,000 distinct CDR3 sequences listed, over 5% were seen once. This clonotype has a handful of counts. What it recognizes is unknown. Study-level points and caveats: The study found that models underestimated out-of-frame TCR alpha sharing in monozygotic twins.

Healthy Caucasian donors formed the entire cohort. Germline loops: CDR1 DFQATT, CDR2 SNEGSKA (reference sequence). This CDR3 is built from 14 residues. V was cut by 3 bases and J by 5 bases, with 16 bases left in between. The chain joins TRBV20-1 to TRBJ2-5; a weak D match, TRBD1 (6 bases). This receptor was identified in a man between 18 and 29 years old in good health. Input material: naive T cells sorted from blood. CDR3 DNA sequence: TGCAGTGCTAGTCGCTTGGGGGCTCAGGAGACCCAGTACTTC. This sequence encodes CSASRLGAQETQYF.